Listed below are T cell receptor beta chains from one sample, sequenced in a study of T-cell memory formation after mild COVID-19. Each CDR3 protein is one row after TCRdb ran MiXCR on the 5' RACE reads. Here the sample spans approximately 40,000 distinct CDR3 sequences, 10% to 12% being singletons. The specimen was PBMCs or a T cell subset sorted from them (not recorded which). The receptors come from a man younger than 30 who had mild COVID-19 (a few samples of this study predate the infection). Cell type and time point are not known. The CDR3 runs from the conserved cysteine through the conserved F or W. Each record gives: V gene, J gene, CDR3 protein.

v_call: TRBV7-8
j_call: TRBJ2-1
cdr3_aa: CASSVLRGSLSYNEQFF

v_call: TRBV4-2
j_call: TRBJ1-1
cdr3_aa: CASSQGQGPTEAFF

v_call: TRBV6-5
j_call: TRBJ2-7
cdr3_aa: CASSPRYSLEQYF

v_call: TRBV4-3
j_call: TRBJ2-2
cdr3_aa: CASSQESPQAGELFF

v_call: TRBV24-1
j_call: TRBJ1-5
cdr3_aa: CATSVSGQGTQPQHF

v_call: TRBV4-2
j_call: TRBJ1-5
cdr3_aa: CASSQRDGYSNQPQHF

v_call: TRBV9
j_call: TRBJ1-2
cdr3_aa: CASSVGAGDGYTF

v_call: TRBV28
j_call: TRBJ2-2
cdr3_aa: CASSFRRGGPTGELFF

v_call: TRBV27
j_call: TRBJ1-2
cdr3_aa: CASSSTGTHGYTF

v_call: TRBV10-3
j_call: TRBJ2-5
cdr3_aa: CAISDGLTQYF

v_call: TRBV2
j_call: TRBJ1-4
cdr3_aa: CASSPLETGVHF

v_call: TRBV27
j_call: TRBJ2-7
cdr3_aa: CASRGGQGYEQYF

v_call: TRBV7-2
j_call: TRBJ1-1
cdr3_aa: CASSFQGWDTEAFF

v_call: TRBV12-3/TRBV12-4
j_call: TRBJ2-6
cdr3_aa: CASSPSTGSGANVLTF

v_call: TRBV2
j_call: TRBJ1-6
cdr3_aa: CAGRTGGLSPLHF

v_call: TRBV19
j_call: TRBJ1-2
cdr3_aa: CASSRKQGVDGYTF

v_call: TRBV24-1
j_call: TRBJ2-3
cdr3_aa: CATSDSRASGGTDTQYF

v_call: TRBV5-1
j_call: TRBJ2-5
cdr3_aa: CASSPQGRVQETQYF

v_call: TRBV5-4
j_call: TRBJ1-1
cdr3_aa: CASSGTPQNTEAFF

v_call: TRBV7-7
j_call: TRBJ2-1
cdr3_aa: CASSLDGVDEQFF

v_call: TRBV7-2
j_call: TRBJ2-1
cdr3_aa: CASRKGLARTYNEQFF

v_call: TRBV11-2
j_call: TRBJ2-7
cdr3_aa: CASSFLGPGIEQYF

v_call: TRBV24-1
j_call: TRBJ2-1
cdr3_aa: CATGGTPNEQFF

v_call: TRBV5-1
j_call: TRBJ2-5
cdr3_aa: CASSLGLEETQYF

v_call: TRBV19
j_call: TRBJ1-1
cdr3_aa: CASRGGNTEAFF

v_call: TRBV7-2
j_call: TRBJ1-2
cdr3_aa: CASSLIRDQGYTF

v_call: TRBV6-5
j_call: TRBJ1-4
cdr3_aa: CASAEGKGKLFF

v_call: TRBV7-2
j_call: TRBJ1-2
cdr3_aa: CASSLAPGAVGYTF

v_call: TRBV19
j_call: TRBJ1-2
cdr3_aa: CASSIDGDLYGYTF

v_call: TRBV7-3
j_call: TRBJ1-2
cdr3_aa: CASSLEGGYGYTF

v_call: TRBV29-1
j_call: TRBJ2-4
cdr3_aa: CSVEEGPRDIQYF

v_call: TRBV12-3/TRBV12-4
j_call: TRBJ1-2
cdr3_aa: CASSRRRQGKYGYTF

v_call: TRBV9
j_call: TRBJ1-6
cdr3_aa: CASSGQGNSPLHF

v_call: TRBV12-3/TRBV12-4
j_call: TRBJ2-3
cdr3_aa: CASSSRTSGGRGTQYF

v_call: TRBV29-1
j_call: TRBJ2-1
cdr3_aa: CSVDGTSGGSSYNEQFF

v_call: TRBV4-1
j_call: TRBJ2-3
cdr3_aa: CASSQDSTDTQYF

v_call: TRBV6-5
j_call: TRBJ2-1
cdr3_aa: CASTTGQGGNEQFF

v_call: TRBV3-1
j_call: TRBJ2-7
cdr3_aa: CASSRGTSGPYEQYF

v_call: TRBV25-1
j_call: TRBJ2-1
cdr3_aa: CASSRGDYEQFF

v_call: TRBV7-8
j_call: TRBJ2-5
cdr3_aa: CASSWGQGRGQTQYF

v_call: TRBV5-1
j_call: TRBJ1-2
cdr3_aa: CASSYGGNYGYTF

v_call: TRBV10-3
j_call: TRBJ2-5
cdr3_aa: CAIRRDRGREETQYF

v_call: TRBV5-6
j_call: TRBJ2-3
cdr3_aa: CASSSGLDASTDTQYF

v_call: TRBV7-2
j_call: TRBJ2-7
cdr3_aa: CASSLYPAGGSYEQYF

v_call: TRBV12-3/TRBV12-4
j_call: TRBJ1-3
cdr3_aa: CASSTGQGPYAGNTIYF

v_call: TRBV12-5
j_call: TRBJ2-6
cdr3_aa: CASDGAGANVLTF

v_call: TRBV4-3
j_call: TRBJ2-2
cdr3_aa: CASSQDRGGAGELFF